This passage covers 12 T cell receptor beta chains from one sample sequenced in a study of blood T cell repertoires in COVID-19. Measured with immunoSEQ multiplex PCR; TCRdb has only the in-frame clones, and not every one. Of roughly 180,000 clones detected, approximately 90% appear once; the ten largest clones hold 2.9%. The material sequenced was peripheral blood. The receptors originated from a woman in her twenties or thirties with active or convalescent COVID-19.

CDR3 protein: CASSYSGLPDTQYF. The CDR3 DNA reads as TGTGCCAGCAGTTACTCGGGCCTCCCGGATACGCAGTATTTT. The chain carries TRBV6-6 and TRBJ2-3, with unresolved D. Germline V gene sequence: CDR1 MNHNY, CDR2 SVGAGI (reference sequence). Between the trimmed V and J ends, which lost 0 bases and 6 bases, there was a span of 10 bases. CDR3 size: 14 residues.

CDR3 nucleotides: TGTGCCAGCAGCCCTCAAGTTTCCAGACTGAGGGATGAGCAGTTCTTC. Its protein is CASSPQVSRLRDEQFF. The rearrangement joins TRBV3-1 (or the pseudogene TRBV3-2) to TRBJ2-1, with D perhaps TRBD2 (5 bases). Germline-derived CDR1 and CDR2 are LGHDT and YNNKEL (reference sequence). V was shortened by 4 bases and J by 8 bases, with 21 bases between the two germline ends. CDR3 size: 16 residues.

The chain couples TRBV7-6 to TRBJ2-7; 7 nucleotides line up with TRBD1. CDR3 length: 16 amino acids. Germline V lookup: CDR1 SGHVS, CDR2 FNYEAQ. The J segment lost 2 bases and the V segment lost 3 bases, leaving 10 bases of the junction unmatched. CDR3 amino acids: CASSLGVAGGPYEQYF. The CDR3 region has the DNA TGTGCCAGCAGCTTGGGGGTGGCAGGGGGTCCCTACGAGCAGTACTTC.

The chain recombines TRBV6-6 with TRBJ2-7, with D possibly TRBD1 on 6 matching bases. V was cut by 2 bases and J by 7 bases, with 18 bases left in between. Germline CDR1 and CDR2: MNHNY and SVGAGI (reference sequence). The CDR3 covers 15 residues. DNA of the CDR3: TGTGCCAGCAGTTACAGACAGGCGCCGTTGGGGGAGCAGTACTTC. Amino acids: CASSYRQAPLGEQYF.

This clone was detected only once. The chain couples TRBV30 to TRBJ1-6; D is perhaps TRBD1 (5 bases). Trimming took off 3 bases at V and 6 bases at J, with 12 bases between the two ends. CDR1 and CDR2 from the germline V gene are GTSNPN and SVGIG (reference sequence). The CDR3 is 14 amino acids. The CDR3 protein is CAWRAGRLNSPLHF. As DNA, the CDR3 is TGTGCCTGGAGGGCGGGACGTCTTAATTCACCCCTCCACTTT.

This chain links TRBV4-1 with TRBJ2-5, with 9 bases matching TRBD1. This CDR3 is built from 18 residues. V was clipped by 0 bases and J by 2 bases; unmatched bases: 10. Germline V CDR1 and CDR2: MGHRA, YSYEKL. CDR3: CASSQDRGVGQGQETQYF. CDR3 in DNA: TGCGCCAGCAGCCAAGATCGAGGGGTTGGACAGGGGCAAGAGACCCAGTACTTC.

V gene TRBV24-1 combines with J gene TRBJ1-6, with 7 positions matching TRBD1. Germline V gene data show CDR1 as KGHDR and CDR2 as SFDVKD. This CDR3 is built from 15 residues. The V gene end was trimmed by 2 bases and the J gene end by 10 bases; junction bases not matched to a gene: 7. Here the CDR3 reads CATSDCLTGRSPLHF. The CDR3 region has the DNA TGTGCCACCAGTGATTGTTTGACAGGGAGATCACCCCTCCACTTT.

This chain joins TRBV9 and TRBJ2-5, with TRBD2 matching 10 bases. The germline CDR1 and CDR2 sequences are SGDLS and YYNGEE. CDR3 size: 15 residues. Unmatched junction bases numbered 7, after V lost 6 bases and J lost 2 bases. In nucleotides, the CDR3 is TGTGCCAGCAATAGAGCGGGGGGGCGTCAAGAGACCCAGTACTTC. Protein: CASNRAGGRQETQYF.

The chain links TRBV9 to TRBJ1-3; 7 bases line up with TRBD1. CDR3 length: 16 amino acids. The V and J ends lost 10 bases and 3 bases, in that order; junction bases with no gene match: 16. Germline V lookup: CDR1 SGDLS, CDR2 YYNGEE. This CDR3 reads CAGPPDRPIFGNTIYF. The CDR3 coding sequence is TGTGCCGGACCACCGGACAGGCCAATTTTTGGAAACACCATATATTTT.

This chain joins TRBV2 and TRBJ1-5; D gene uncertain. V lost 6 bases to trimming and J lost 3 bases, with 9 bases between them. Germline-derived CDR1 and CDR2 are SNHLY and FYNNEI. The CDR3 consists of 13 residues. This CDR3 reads CASSRDLNQPQHF. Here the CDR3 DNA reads TGTGCCAGCAGCCGGGATCTCAATCAGCCCCAGCATTTT. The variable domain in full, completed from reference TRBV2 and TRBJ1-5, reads EPEVTQTPSHQVTQMGQEVILRCVPISNHLYFYWYRQILGQKVEFLVSFYNNEISEKSEIFDDQFSVERPDGSNFTLKIRSTKLEDSAMYFCASSRDLNQPQHFGDGTRLSIL.

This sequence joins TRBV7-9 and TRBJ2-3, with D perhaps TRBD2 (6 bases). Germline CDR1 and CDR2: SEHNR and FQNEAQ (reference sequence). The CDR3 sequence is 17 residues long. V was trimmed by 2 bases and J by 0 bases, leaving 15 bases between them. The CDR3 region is CASSLSRDSPSTDTQYF. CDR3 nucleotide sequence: TGTGCCAGCAGCTTAAGTAGGGACTCACCAAGCACAGATACGCAGTATTTT.

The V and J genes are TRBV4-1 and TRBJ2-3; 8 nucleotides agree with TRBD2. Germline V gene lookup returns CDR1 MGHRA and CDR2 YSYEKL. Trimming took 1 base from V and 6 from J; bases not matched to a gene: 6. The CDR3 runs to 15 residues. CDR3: CASSQGTSGGDTQYF. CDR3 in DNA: TGCGCCAGCAGCCAAGGCACTAGCGGAGGGGATACGCAGTATTTT.